This T cell receptor (beta chain) was retrieved from a study of blood T cell repertoires in COVID-19. Study information: Italy, Spain and the United States were the sources of the convalescent and acute COVID-19 samples.

The table came from immunoSEQ multiplex PCR; TCRdb's copy has only in-frame clones and leaves some out. The sample yields 55,000 to 65,000 clones, around 83% seen once. The germline V gene encodes CDR1 KGHSY and CDR2 FQNENV. Trimming took 1 base from V and 5 from J; bases not matched to a gene: 11. CDR3 length: 17 amino acids. Sequenced sample: peripheral blood. The receptor was isolated from a woman of 80 years or more with acute or convalescent COVID-19. The chain is built from TRBV16 and TRBJ1-1, with 9 bases aligning to TRBD1. Here the CDR3 reads CASSQFVGTGLGTEAFF. CDR3 DNA: TGTGCCAGCAGCCAATTTGTGGGGACAGGGCTCGGGACTGAAGCTTTCTTT.